Following are 13 T cell receptor beta chains from one sample sequenced in a study of blood T cell repertoires in COVID-19 (dated by TCRdb to about 2020). Libraries were built with the immunoSEQ multiplex PCR assay. In its TCRdb copy, this immuneACCESS table keeps in-frame sequences only and misses some clones. Where compared with another copy, unresolved V genes explain less than half of these, and the others have no known cause. The sample contains 200,000 to 250,000 clones, 89% of them found a single time. The top ten hold about 4.8% of the sample. Input material: peripheral blood. Source of these receptors: a woman between 40 and 50 years old with acute or convalescent COVID-19.

The genes are TRBV2 and TRBJ1-2; 10 nucleotides align to TRBD1. Germline CDR1 is SNHLY and CDR2 is FYNNEI. V lost 7 bases and J lost 5; bases outside the gene matches: 10. The CDR3 consists of 15 residues. The CDR3 nucleotides read TGTGCCAGCACCGCGTTGACAGGGGGCAGTTATGGCTACACCTTC. This codes for CASTALTGGSYGYTF.

This rearrangement joins TRBV4-1 to TRBJ2-1, with 16 bases aligning to TRBD2. After removal of 4 bases from V and 8 bases from J, the junction contained 8 bases not matched to a gene. Germline V gene data show CDR1 as MGHRA and CDR2 as YSYEKL. This CDR3 spans 17 amino acids. CDR3 residues: CASSRGLAGGPGDEQFF. The CDR3 DNA reads as TGCGCCAGCAGCCGGGGACTAGCGGGGGGGCCTGGGGATGAGCAGTTCTTC.

The V gene is TRBV10-3, the J gene TRBJ1-1, with D possibly being TRBD1 (6 bases). The CDR3 length is 13 residues. CDR1 ENHRY and CDR2 SYGVKD come from the germline V gene. Deletions cut 10 bases from V and 0 bases from J, with 12 bases between. The CDR3 bases are TGTGCCACAACGGGACACTTGAACACTGAAGCTTTCTTT. Residues: CATTGHLNTEAFF.

The genes are TRBV13 and TRBJ2-7, with 8 nucleotides matching TRBD1. Germline V CDR1 and CDR2: PRHDT, FYEKMQ (reference sequence). V gave up 5 bases and J gave up 3 bases; unmatched junction bases: 9. The CDR3 length is 15 residues. CDR3 amino acids: CASSQTGQANYEQYV. CDR3 coding DNA: TGTGCCAGCAGCCAAACGGGACAGGCCAACTACGAGCAGTACGTC.

The rearrangement links TRBV27 to TRBJ2-5; no definite D call. The CDR3 sequence is 14 residues long. V was shortened by 2 bases and J by 0 bases, with 7 bases between the two germline ends. CDR1 and CDR2 from the germline V gene are MNHEY and SMNVEV (reference sequence). The DNA for the CDR3 is TGTGCCAGCAGTTTACTAGAGGACCAAGAGACCCAGTACTTC. This codes for CASSLLEDQETQYF.

J is TRBJ1-2 and V is TRBV5-5; TRBD1 is a possible D gene (6 bases). Per germline, CDR1 SGHKS and CDR2 YYEKEE (reference sequence). Trimming took 2 bases from V and 4 from J, leaving 9 bases between them. This CDR3 spans 13 amino acids. This chain's CDR3 is CASSFVQGYGYTF. The CDR3 region has the DNA TGTGCCAGCAGCTTCGTACAGGGCTATGGCTACACCTTC.

This rearrangement joins TRBV4-1 to TRBJ1-3; TRBD1 is a possible D gene (5 bases). Germline CDR1 MGHRA, CDR2 YSYEKL. Trimming took off 5 bases at V and 3 bases at J, with 14 bases between the two ends. The CDR3 length is 15 residues. CDR3 protein: CASSSLGQLGNTIYF. The CDR3 DNA is TGCGCCAGCAGCTCCCTGGGGCAGCTTGGAAACACCATATATTTT.

The rearrangement links TRBV19 to TRBJ1-1, with 9 bases lining up with TRBD1. Unmatched junction bases numbered 11, after V lost 7 bases and J lost 2 bases. Germline assignment: CDR1 LNHDA and CDR2 SQIVND (reference sequence). This CDR3 comprises 16 residues. CDR3 residues: CASTLRGQGSNTEAFF. DNA of the CDR3: TGTGCCAGTACCCTAAGGGGACAGGGCTCCAACACTGAAGCTTTCTTT.

This sequence joins TRBV6-5 and TRBJ1-2; D is possibly TRBD1 (6 bases). The CDR3 is 13 amino acids. CDR1 is MNHEY, CDR2 SVGAGI, per germline. Trimming shortened V by 7 bases and J by 5 bases, and 14 bases separated the two germline ends. The CDR3 DNA is TGTGCCAGCACAGGGGCAGTGCATTATGGCTACACCTTC. Translation: CASTGAVHYGYTF.

The gene calls are TRBV6-5 and TRBJ1-2, with D maybe TRBD1 (6 bases). V was cut by 2 bases and J by 2 bases, with 12 bases left in between. Germline CDR1 MNHEY, CDR2 SVGAGI. The CDR3 sequence is 15 residues long. The CDR3 coding sequence is TGTGCCAGCAGTTACAACAGGGAGGGAAACTATGGCTACACCTTC. Its translation is CASSYNREGNYGYTF.

The chain employs TRBV19 and TRBJ1-3; D remains ambiguous. CDR1 is LNHDA, CDR2 SQIVND, per germline (reference sequence). Trimming took 0 bases from V and 2 from J, leaving 11 bases between them. The CDR3 totals 16 residues. The CDR3 protein is CASSIDVASPGNTIYF. The CDR3 DNA reads as TGTGCCAGTAGTATAGATGTTGCCAGTCCTGGAAACACCATATATTTT.

The rearrangement joins TRBV4-1 to TRBJ2-1, with 8 positions matching TRBD2. This CDR3 has 16 amino acids. The ends lost 4 bases at V and 3 bases at J; junction bases unmatched: 8. The V gene's germline CDR1 is MGHRA and CDR2 YSYEKL. Here the CDR3 reads CASSRTAGLDYNEQFF. DNA of the CDR3: TGCGCCAGCAGCCGAACCGCGGGACTAGACTACAATGAGCAGTTCTTC.

This chain connects TRBV7-9 to TRBJ2-7; no definite D call. This CDR3 spans 15 amino acids. The germline V gene has CDR1 SEHNR and CDR2 FQNEAQ (reference sequence). Trimming removed 3 bases from V and 1 base from J, with 13 bases in between. The CDR3 coding sequence is TGTGCCAGCAGCTTCGGCGGTTACGGTTCCTACGAGCAGTACGTC. This translates into CASSFGGYGSYEQYV.